This TCR beta chain is from a study of Ad26.COV2.S vaccination and SARS-CoV-2 variants. General study points: From the TCR breadth and depth analyses, total T cell responses may have been underestimated.

Produced via immunoSEQ multiplex PCR; TCRdb's table is partial and in-frame only. Of about 400,000 clones in the sample, around 89% were seen once. In regard to this clone: Its cognate antigen is unknown.

The treatment was: around 19 received Ad26.COV2.S at low or high dose, single or two shots; about 5 received placebo; per-sample allocation not given. All samples were drawn on day 63, counting from the first vaccine or placebo injection. The CDR3 is made up of 16 amino acids. Germline V gives CDR1 SGHKS, CDR2 YYEKEE (reference sequence). Trimming removed 4 bases from V and 4 bases from J; junction bases left unmatched: 9. Sequenced here: peripheral blood, sampled in a trial of Ad26.COV2.S vaccine versus placebo. J is TRBJ2-5 and V is TRBV5-5; 11 nucleotides match TRBD1. This TCR was sampled from a person between 18 and 59 years old who received the Ad26.COV2.S COVID-19 vaccine or a placebo. CDR3 residues: CASSPGQGAIGETQYF. CDR3 coding DNA: TGTGCCAGCAGCCCCGGACAGGGGGCGATAGGAGAGACCCAGTACTTC.